This entry describes one TCR beta chain. Its antigen is as yet unknown. Naive CD8 cells comprised CD45RO-negative, CCR7-positively selected cells, excluding terminally differentiated effector memory CD45RA+ cells. Every donor was a Caucasian adult from Nashville, Tennessee. This entry is derived from a study of shared clonotypes between healthy human individuals. The study, taken as a whole, reports: Donors were few, which limited the genetic and exposure-history diversity represented. With four donors compared, around 5.4% of naive CD4 clonotypes were shared.

Assay execution took place at the deep level. The table came from immunoSEQ multiplex PCR; TCRdb's copy has only in-frame clones and leaves some out. The repertoire holds about 2.1 million clones, with about 92% as singletons. Sequenced sample: naive CD8+ T cells from PBMCs. The receptor was derived from a man aged 18 to 29 in good health. Some clones in this sample may be carry-over from other donors' samples.

In DNA form, the CDR3 reads TGTGCCAGCACCACACAGGGGTGGAACACTGAAGCTTTCTTT. This sequence encodes CASTTQGWNTEAFF. The chain has TRBV5-6 and TRBJ1-1; 7 bases align to TRBD1. Germline V gene sequence: CDR1 SGHDT, CDR2 YYEEEE. Trimming removed 6 bases from V and 1 base from J; junction bases left unmatched: 6. The CDR3 is made up of 14 amino acids. Combining the CDR3 with reference TRBV5-6 and TRBJ1-1 gives the whole variable domain DAGVTQSPTHLIKTRGQQVTLRCSPKSGHDTVSWYQQALGQGPQFIFQYYEEEERQRGNFPDRFSGHQFPNYSSELNVNALLLGDSALYLCASTTQGWNTEAFFGQGTRLTVV.